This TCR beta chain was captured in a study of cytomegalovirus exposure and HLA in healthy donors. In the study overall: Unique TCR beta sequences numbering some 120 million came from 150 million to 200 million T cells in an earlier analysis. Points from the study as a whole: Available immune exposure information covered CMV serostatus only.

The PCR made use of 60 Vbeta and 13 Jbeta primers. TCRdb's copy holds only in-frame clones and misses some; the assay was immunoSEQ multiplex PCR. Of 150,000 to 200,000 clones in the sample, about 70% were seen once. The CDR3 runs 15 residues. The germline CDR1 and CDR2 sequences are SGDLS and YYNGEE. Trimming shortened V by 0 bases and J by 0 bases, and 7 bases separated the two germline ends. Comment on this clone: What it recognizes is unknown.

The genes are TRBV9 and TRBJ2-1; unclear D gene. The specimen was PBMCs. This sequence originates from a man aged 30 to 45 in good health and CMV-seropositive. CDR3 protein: CASSVGAYSYNEQFF. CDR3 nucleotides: TGTGCCAGCAGCGTAGGGGCGTACTCCTACAATGAGCAGTTCTTC. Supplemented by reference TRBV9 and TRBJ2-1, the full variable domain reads DSGVTQTPKHLITATGQRVTLRCSPRSGDLSVYWYQQSLDQGLQFLIQYYNGEERAKGNILERFSAQQFPDLHSELNLSSLELGDSALYFCASSVGAYSYNEQFFGPGTRLTVL.